The T cell receptor (beta chain) described here comes from a study of blood T cell repertoires in COVID-19. About the research overall: Sites across the United States, Italy and Spain contributed samples from acute and convalescent COVID-19. PBMCs, B-cell-depleted T cells, or T cells were the source of the cDNA or gDNA that made up the material.

As originally analysed: How many nucleated cells were present was estimated from reference gene primer amplification. The assay was immunoSEQ multiplex PCR, and TCRdb's table has in-frame clones only and misses some. Clone size and V and J calls were adopted from that table, with D and trimming inferred from the DNA. The sample has about 440,000 clones; 80% to 90% are singletons. J lost 0 bases, V lost 1 base, and 4 bases had no gene match. Germline lookup yields CDR1 SGHRS and CDR2 YFSETQ. CDR3 length: 16 amino acids. This TCR came from a woman in her 30s with acute or convalescent COVID-19. The chain links TRBV5-1 to TRBJ2-5; the match to TRBD2 covers 9 bases. Sequenced input: peripheral blood. The CDR3 sequence: CASSLFSGGYQETQYF. The CDR3 DNA reads TGCGCCAGCAGCTTGTTTAGCGGGGGTTACCAAGAGACCCAGTACTTC.